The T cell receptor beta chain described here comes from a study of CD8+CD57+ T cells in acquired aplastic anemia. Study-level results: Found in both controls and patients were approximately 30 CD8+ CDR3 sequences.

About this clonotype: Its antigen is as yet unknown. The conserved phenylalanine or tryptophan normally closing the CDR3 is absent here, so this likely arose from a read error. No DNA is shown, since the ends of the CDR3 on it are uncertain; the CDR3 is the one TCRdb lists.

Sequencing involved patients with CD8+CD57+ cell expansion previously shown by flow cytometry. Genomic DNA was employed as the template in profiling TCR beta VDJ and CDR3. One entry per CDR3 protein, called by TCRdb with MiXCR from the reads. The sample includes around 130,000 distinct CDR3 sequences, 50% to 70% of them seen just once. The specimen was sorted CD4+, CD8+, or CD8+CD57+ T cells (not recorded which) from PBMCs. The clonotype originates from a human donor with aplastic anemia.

CDR3 residues: CATSAPPM. This chain links TRBV15 with TRBJ1-4; the table's TRBD1 call for D was not verified on the DNA. The CDR3 numbers 8 amino acids, ends counted. Germline V gene data show CDR1 as LNHNV and CDR2 as YYDKDF (reference sequence).